The rows below give T cell receptor beta chains drawn from one sample of a study of OX40 agonist ivuxolimab in advanced cancers. Profiling relied on immunoSEQ multiplex PCR, and the TCRdb table lists in-frame clones only, not all of them. The sample yields 20,000 to 30,000 clones, about 87% seen once. The starting material was CD4+ or CD8+ T cells sorted from blood, obtained in a trial of the OX40 agonist ivuxolimab. These receptor sequences come from an adult with an advanced solid tumor such as melanoma, head and neck, liver or kidney cancer. Each CDR3 is given with its conserved first and last residue. The D gene is left open where the match is weak. Rows may omit the clone size; those that give it use once, few, many or a size class.

>NA|TRBV14|NA|TRBJ2-4
TGTGCCAGCAGCAAAGGTGACTGGGAAAACATTCAGTACTTC
CASSKGDWENIQYF
>NA|TRBV6-5|NA|TRBJ1-4
TGTGCCAGCAGTTACAGGGCCTCCGGGACTAATGAAAAACTGTTTTTT
CASSYRASGTNEKLFF
>NA|TRBV4-3|NA|TRBJ1-4
TGCGCCAGCAGCCGAGGGCCGAGGACAGTAAATGAAAAACTGTTTTTT
CASSRGPRTVNEKLFF
>NA|TRBV7-9|NA|TRBJ1-2
TGTGCCAGCAGCTTAGTTCCGGGGCCCCCCTATGGCTACACCTTC
CASSLVPGPPYGYTF
>few|TRBV6-1|NA|TRBJ2-7
TGTGCCAGCAGTGAAGGATCGGCAGGGTTAAACGAGCAGTACTTC
CASSEGSAGLNEQYF
>NA|TRBV7-2|NA|TRBJ2-3
TGTGCCAGCAGCTATAGCGGATTCACAGATACGCAGTATTTT
CASSYSGFTDTQYF
>NA|TRBV7-2|TRBD1|TRBJ1-4
TGTGCCAGCAGCTTGCGGGGGACAGGGGGCTTTGAAAAACTGTTTTTT
CASSLRGTGGFEKLFF
>NA|TRBV7-9|TRBD1|TRBJ1-2
TGTGCCAGCAGCTTAGCTTTCGATGGGGGGACAGGAGTCTATGGCTACACCTTC
CASSLAFDGGTGVYGYTF
>NA|TRBV14|TRBD2|TRBJ2-1
TGTGCCAGCAGCCGTAGCGGGTCAACCTACAATGAGCAGTTCTTC
CASSRSGSTYNEQFF
>NA|TRBV7-2|NA|TRBJ2-7
TGTGCCAGCAGCTTATTCGTGTCTGGGTCTAAGGGCGAGCAGTACTTC
CASSLFVSGSKGEQYF